Listed below are T cell receptor beta chains from one sample, sequenced in a study of T cell responses to AZD1222 COVID-19 vaccine. The assay was immunoSEQ multiplex PCR, and TCRdb's table has in-frame clones only and misses some. The repertoire consists of over 50,000 clones, with around 85% occurring once and the leading ten covering roughly 27%. This material consisted of peripheral blood, taken 28 days after the second AZD1222 dose. The receptors originated from an adult who received the AZD1222 COVID-19 vaccine. Both conserved end residues are part of each CDR3. D genes are given only for firm matches. Clone size is not always given. Where it is, it says once, few, many or a class for expanded clones.

d_call | j_call | v_call | clone_size | cdr3_nt | cdr3_aa
NA | TRBJ1-6 | TRBV18 | NA | TGTGCCAGCTCACGGATTCAGGATATTAATTCACCCCTCCACTTT | CASSRIQDINSPLHF
NA | TRBJ2-6 | TRBV15 | NA | TGTGCCACCAGCAGAGAAGACAGGCTAGCTTCTGGGGCCAACGTCCTGACTTTC | CATSREDRLASGANVLTF
NA | TRBJ2-5 | TRBV11-1 | few | TGTGCCAGCAGCCCGGTCGGGCTTCTGGAGACCCAGTACTTC | CASSPVGLLETQYF
NA | TRBJ1-6 | TRBV10-3 | once | TGTGCCATCAGGAAGGACGGGGATAATTCACCCCTCCACTTT | CAIRKDGDNSPLHF
NA | TRBJ1-1 | TRBV7-6 | NA | TGTGCCAGCAGCTTAGTCCCAGGAATGAACACTGAAGCTTTCTTT | CASSLVPGMNTEAFF
NA | TRBJ2-1 | TRBV28 | NA | TGTGCCAGCAGTTCGACAAGGTCCTTCCACAATGAGCAGTTCTTC | CASSSTRSFHNEQFF
TRBD2 | TRBJ2-1 | TRBV11-3 | NA | TGTGCCAGCAGCTTAGGTGGACGTGGGAGGGCCTACAATGAGCAGTTCTTC | CASSLGGRGRAYNEQFF
TRBD1 | TRBJ1-2 | TRBV28 | NA | TGTGCCAGCAGTTTTATCACAGGGGGATATGGCTACACCTTC | CASSFITGGYGYTF
NA | TRBJ1-2 | TRBV20-1 | NA | TGCAGTGCTAGTTGGGGGGTAGATGGCTACACCTTC | CSASWGVDGYTF
NA | TRBJ2-5 | TRBV12-3/TRBV12-4 | NA | TGTGCCAGCAGTCCAGGGTGGAAAGAGACCCAGTACTTC | CASSPGWKETQYF
NA | TRBJ1-5 | TRBV19 | NA | TGTGCCAGTCGTCCGGCCCTGGGGACTTATAGCAATCAGCCCCAGCATTTT | CASRPALGTYSNQPQHF
TRBD2 | TRBJ2-1 | TRBV9 | few | TGTGCCAGCAGCCGGACTAGCGGGAGAGATGAGCAGTTCTTC | CASSRTSGRDEQFF
NA | TRBJ1-1 | TRBV28 | NA | TGTGCCAGCAGTCTTAGTCGGTCGAACACTGAAGCTTTCTTT | CASSLSRSNTEAFF
TRBD2 | TRBJ2-1 | TRBV28 | NA | TGTGCCAGCAGTTCCCCCGGGACTAGCGGGAGCCCCAATGAGCAGTTCTTC | CASSSPGTSGSPNEQFF
NA | TRBJ1-1 | TRBV13 | NA | TGTGCCAGCAGCCCGCGGACGGGGCACGCTTTCTTT | CASSPRTGHAFF
TRBD2 | TRBJ2-1 | TRBV4-3 | NA | TGCGCCAGCAGCCAAGATCCTAGCGGGACGAGCTCCTACAATGAGCAGTTCTTC | CASSQDPSGTSSYNEQFF
TRBD1 | TRBJ2-7 | TRBV27 | NA | TGTGCCAGCAGTTTACGACAGGGACGATACGAGCAGTACTTC | CASSLRQGRYEQYF
TRBD1 | TRBJ2-1 | TRBV10-3 | NA | TGTGCCATCAGTAAAGGACAGGGGCTAGTCAATGAGCAGTTCTTC | CAISKGQGLVNEQFF